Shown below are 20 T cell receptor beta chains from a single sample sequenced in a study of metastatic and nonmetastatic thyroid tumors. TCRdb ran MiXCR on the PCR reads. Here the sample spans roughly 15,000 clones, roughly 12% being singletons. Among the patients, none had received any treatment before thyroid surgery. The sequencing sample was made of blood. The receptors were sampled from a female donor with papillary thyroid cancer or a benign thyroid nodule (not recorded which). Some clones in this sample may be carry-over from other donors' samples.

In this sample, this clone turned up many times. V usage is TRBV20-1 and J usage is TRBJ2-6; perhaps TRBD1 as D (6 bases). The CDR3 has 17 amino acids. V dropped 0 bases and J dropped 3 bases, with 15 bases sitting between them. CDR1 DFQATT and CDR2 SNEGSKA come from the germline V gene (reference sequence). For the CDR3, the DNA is TGCAGTGCTAGAGATCTTCAGGGGATGTATGGGGCCAACGTCCTGACTTTC. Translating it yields CSARDLQGMYGANVLTF.

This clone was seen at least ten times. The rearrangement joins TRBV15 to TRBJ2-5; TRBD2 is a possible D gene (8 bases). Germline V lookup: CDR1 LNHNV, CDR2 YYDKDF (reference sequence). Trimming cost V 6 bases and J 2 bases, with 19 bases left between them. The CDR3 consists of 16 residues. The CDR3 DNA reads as TGTGCCACCAGGAGCGGGGACAGCGGGGGACAAGAGACCCAGTACTTC. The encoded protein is CATRSGDSGGQETQYF.

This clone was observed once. In nucleotides, the CDR3 is TGTGCCAGCCTCTCCAGGAGCACGGCCAAAAACATTCAGTACTTC. As protein: CASLSRSTAKNIQYF. The chain joins TRBV28 to TRBJ2-4; D uncertain. Germline-derived CDR1 and CDR2 are MDHEN and SYDVKM. V shed 8 bases and J shed 1 base, with 15 bases lying between them. The CDR3 runs 15 residues.

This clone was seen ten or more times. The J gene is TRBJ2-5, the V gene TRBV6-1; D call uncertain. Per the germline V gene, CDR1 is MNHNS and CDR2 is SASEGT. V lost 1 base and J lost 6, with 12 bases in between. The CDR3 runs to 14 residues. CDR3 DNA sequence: TGTGCCAGCAGTGAAGAATTTGGGCGTCAGACCCAGTACTTC. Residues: CASSEEFGRQTQYF.

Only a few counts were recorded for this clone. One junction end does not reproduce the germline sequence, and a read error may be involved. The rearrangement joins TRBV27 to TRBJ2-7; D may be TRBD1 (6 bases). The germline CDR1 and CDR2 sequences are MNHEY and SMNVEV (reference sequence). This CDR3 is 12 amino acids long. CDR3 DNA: TGTGTCAGCGCGGCAGGGGACCACGAGCAGTACTTC. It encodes CVSAAGDHEQYF.

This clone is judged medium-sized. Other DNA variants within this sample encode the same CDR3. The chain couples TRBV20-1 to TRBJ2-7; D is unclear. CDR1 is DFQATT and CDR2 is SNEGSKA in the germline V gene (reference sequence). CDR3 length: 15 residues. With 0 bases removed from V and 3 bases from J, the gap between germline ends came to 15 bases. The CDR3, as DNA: TGCAGTGCTAGAGAAAGGACCCCCTACTACTACGAGCAGTACTTC. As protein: CSARERTPYYYEQYF.

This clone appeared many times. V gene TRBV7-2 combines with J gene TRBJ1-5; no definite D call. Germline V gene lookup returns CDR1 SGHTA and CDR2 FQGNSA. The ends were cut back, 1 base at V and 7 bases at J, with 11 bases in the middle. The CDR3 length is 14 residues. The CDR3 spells CASSLDGSRQPQHF. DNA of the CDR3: TGTGCCAGCAGCTTAGATGGATCGAGACAGCCCCAGCATTTT.

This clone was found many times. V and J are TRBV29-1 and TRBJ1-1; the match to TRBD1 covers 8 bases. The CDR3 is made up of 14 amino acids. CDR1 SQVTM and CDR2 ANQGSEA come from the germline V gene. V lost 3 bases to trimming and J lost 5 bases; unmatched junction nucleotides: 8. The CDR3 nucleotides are TGCAGCGTTGAGGTCCAAACAGGGGGAACTGAAGCTTTCTTT. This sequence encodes CSVEVQTGGTEAFF.

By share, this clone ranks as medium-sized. CDR3 amino acids: CASNPSPRAGNEQFF. CDR3 coding DNA: TGTGCCAGCAACCCCTCACCACGGGCAGGCAATGAGCAGTTCTTC. V usage is TRBV6-1 and J usage is TRBJ2-1; no clear D. The CDR3 runs to 15 residues. V was shortened by 7 bases and J by 6 bases, with 19 bases between the two germline ends. Germline V lookup: CDR1 MNHNS, CDR2 SASEGT.

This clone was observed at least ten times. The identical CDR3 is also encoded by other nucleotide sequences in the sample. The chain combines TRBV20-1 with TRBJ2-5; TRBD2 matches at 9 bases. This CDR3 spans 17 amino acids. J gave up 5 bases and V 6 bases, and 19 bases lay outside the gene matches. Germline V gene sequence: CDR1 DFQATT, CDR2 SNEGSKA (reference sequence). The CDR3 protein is CSARNPRGGAREETQYF. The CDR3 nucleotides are TGCAGTGCCCGGAACCCCCGCGGGGGGGCCCGGGAGGAGACCCAGTACTTC.

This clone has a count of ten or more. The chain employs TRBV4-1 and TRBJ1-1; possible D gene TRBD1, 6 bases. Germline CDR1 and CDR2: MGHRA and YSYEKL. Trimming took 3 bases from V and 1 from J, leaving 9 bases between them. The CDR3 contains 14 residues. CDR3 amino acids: CASSQGHSNTEAFF. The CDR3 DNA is TGCGCCAGCAGCCAGGGACATTCGAACACTGAAGCTTTCTTT.

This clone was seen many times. The CDR3 DNA reads TGCGCCAGCAGCGGTACGGGAGGGACCGGGGAGCTGTTTTTT. This sequence encodes CASSGTGGTGELFF. This chain links TRBV5-1 with TRBJ2-2; 8 bases line up with TRBD2. J gave up 5 bases and V 4 bases, and 4 bases lay outside the gene matches. The V gene's germline CDR1 is SGHRS and CDR2 YFSETQ. CDR3 length equals 14 residues.

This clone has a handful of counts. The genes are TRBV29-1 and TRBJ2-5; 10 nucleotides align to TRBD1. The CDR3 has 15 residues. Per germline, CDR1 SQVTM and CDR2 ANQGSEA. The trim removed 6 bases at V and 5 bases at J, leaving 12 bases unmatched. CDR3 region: CSVDARDRGWETQYF. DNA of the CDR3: TGCAGCGTCGACGCTCGGGACAGGGGTTGGGAGACCCAGTACTTC.

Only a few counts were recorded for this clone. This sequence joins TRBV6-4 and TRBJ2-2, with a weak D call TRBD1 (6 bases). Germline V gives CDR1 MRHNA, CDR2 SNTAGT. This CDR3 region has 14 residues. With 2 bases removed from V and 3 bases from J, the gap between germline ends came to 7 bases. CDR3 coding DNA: TGTGCCAGCAGTGACGAGGGGGACACCGGGGAGCTGTTTTTT. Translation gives CASSDEGDTGELFF.

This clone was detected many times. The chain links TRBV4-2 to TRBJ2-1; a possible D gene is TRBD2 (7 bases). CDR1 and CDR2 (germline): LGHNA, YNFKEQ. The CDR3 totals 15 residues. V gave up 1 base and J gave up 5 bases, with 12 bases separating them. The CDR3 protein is CASSQGGGFHNEQFF. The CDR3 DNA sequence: TGTGCCAGCAGCCAAGGGGGGGGCTTCCACAATGAGCAGTTCTTC.

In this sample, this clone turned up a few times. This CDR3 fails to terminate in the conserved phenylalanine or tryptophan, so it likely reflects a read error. In nucleotides, the CDR3 is TGTGCCATTGGGACAGGGAACACTGAAGCTTTCCTT. Translated, it gives CAIGTGNTEAFL. This chain uses TRBV2 with TRBJ1-1; 8 positions match TRBD1. With 10 bases clipped from V and 1 base from J, the junction kept 2 bases outside the gene matches. The V gene's germline CDR1 is SNHLY and CDR2 FYNNEI. The CDR3 has 12 residues.

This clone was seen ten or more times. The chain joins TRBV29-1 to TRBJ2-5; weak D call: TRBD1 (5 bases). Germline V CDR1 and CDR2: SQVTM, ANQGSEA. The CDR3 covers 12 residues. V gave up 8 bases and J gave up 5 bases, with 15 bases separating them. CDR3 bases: TGCAGCCCGGCTTTTTCAGGGGAGACCCAGTACTTC. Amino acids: CSPAFSGETQYF.

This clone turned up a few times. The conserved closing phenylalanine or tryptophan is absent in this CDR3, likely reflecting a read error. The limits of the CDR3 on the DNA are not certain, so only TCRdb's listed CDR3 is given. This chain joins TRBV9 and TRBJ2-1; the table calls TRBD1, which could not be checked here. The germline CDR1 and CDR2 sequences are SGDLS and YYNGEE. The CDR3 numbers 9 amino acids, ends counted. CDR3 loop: CASSVSPDS.

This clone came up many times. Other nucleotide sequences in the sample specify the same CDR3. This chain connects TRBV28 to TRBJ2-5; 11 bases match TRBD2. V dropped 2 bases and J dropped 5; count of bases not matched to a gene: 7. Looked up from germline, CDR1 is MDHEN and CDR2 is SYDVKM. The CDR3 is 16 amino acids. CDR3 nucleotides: TGTGCCAGCAGTTTAGGGCTAGCGGGGGGCGGGGAGACCCAGTACTTC. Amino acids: CASSLGLAGGGETQYF.

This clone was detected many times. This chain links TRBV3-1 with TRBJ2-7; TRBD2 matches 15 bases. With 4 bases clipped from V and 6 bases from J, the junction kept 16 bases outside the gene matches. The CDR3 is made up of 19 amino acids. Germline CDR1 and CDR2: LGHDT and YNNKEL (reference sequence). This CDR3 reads CASSLWTSGRAPGSGEQYF. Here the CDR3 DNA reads TGTGCCAGCAGCCTCTGGACTAGCGGGAGGGCCCCTGGATCTGGCGAGCAGTACTTC.